The 20 T cell receptor beta chains below all came from one sample that was sequenced in a study of blood T cell repertoires in COVID-19. Measured with immunoSEQ multiplex PCR; TCRdb has only the in-frame clones, and not every one. The sample lists 30,000 to 40,000 clones; about 88% were seen once. Sample: peripheral blood. The receptors derive from a human donor in a cohort sampled during active COVID-19.

This clone was seen a single time. The gene calls are TRBV19 and TRBJ1-5, with a possible D match to TRBD1 (6 bases). Germline V gene lookup returns CDR1 LNHDA and CDR2 SQIVND (reference sequence). The CDR3 loop spans 15 amino acids. V gave up 4 bases and J gave up 6 bases, with 16 bases separating them. For the CDR3, the DNA is TGTGCCAGTAGTACTCGGACAGTAGGTTCTCAGCCCCAGCATTTT. This codes for CASSTRTVGSQPQHF. The complete variable domain, with remaining parts taken from reference TRBV19 and TRBJ1-5, reads DGGITQSPKYLFRKEGQNVTLSCEQNLNHDAMYWYRQDPGQGLRLIYYSQIVNDFQKGDIAEGYSVSREKKESFPLTVTSAQKNPTAFYLCASSTRTVGSQPQHFGDGTRLSIL.

The chain carries TRBV6-6 and TRBJ2-4; TRBD1 aligns across 7 bases. CDR1 and CDR2 (germline): MNHNY, SVGAGI (reference sequence). The CDR3 extends over 16 amino acids. V lost 0 bases to trimming and J lost 4 bases; unmatched junction nucleotides: 6. The CDR3 is CASSYSWQGEKNIQYF. CDR3 sequence (DNA): TGTGCCAGCAGTTACTCATGGCAGGGGGAAAAAAACATTCAGTACTTC.

The V and J genes are TRBV6-5 and TRBJ1-3, with no clear D. Trimming pared 4 bases from V and 5 bases from J, leaving 15 bases between. The germline V gene has CDR1 MNHEY and CDR2 SVGAGI. This CDR3 has 15 amino acids. The CDR3 here is CASSFSPDSRNTIYF. CDR3 sequence (DNA): TGTGCCAGCAGTTTTTCCCCGGACTCAAGAAACACCATATATTTT.

J is TRBJ2-5 and V is TRBV9; 7 bases line up with TRBD2. Germline V gene data show CDR1 as SGDLS and CDR2 as YYNGEE. The CDR3 is 16 residues long. The V segment lost 4 bases and the J segment 2 bases; nucleotides outside the gene matches: 11. The CDR3 DNA sequence: TGTGCCAGCAGCCCGGGGGGTGTCAAAAGACAAGAGACCCAGTACTTC. Amino acids: CASSPGGVKRQETQYF.

V usage is TRBV10-2 and J usage is TRBJ2-2, with 9 nucleotides matching TRBD1. CDR3 length: 15 amino acids. Looked up from germline, CDR1 is WSHSY and CDR2 is SAAADI. The V gene end was trimmed by 5 bases and the J gene end by 6 bases; junction bases not matched to a gene: 7. The DNA of the CDR3 is TGCGCCAGCAGTCCTAGGACAGGGGACCCCGGGGAGCTGTTTTTT. Protein sequence: CASSPRTGDPGELFF.

The rearrangement uses TRBV5-4 and TRBJ2-1, with a possible D match to TRBD2 (6 bases). Germline lookup yields CDR1 SGHNT and CDR2 YYREEE (reference sequence). This CDR3 comprises 14 residues. Trimming took off 4 bases at V and 10 bases at J, with 18 bases between the two ends. This chain's CDR3 is CASSPLAGSGEQFF. In DNA form, the CDR3 reads TGTGCCAGCAGCCCTTTGGCGGGGTCGGGGGAGCAGTTCTTC.

V usage is TRBV19 and J usage is TRBJ1-5, with D hard to call. The germline V gene encodes CDR1 LNHDA and CDR2 SQIVND (reference sequence). V lost 5 bases and J lost 9, with 20 bases in between. This CDR3 spans 15 amino acids. The CDR3 protein is CASSVEVAGLRPQHF. The DNA for the CDR3 is TGTGCCAGTAGTGTGGAGGTTGCGGGTTTGAGGCCCCAGCATTTT.

This clone was recorded only once. The genes are TRBV25-1 and TRBJ2-7, with TRBD1 matching over 9 bases. Germline CDR1 MGHDK, CDR2 SYGVNS. V gave up 1 base and J gave up 3 bases; unmatched junction bases: 7. CDR3 length: 16 residues. The CDR3: CASSELGGQGGYEQYF. CDR3 DNA sequence: TGTGCCAGCAGTGAATTAGGGGGACAGGGTGGCTACGAGCAGTACTTC.

The chain carries TRBV5-1 and TRBJ2-1, with 8 bases matching TRBD2. V was pared by 0 bases and J by 6 bases, with 5 bases of the junction left unmatched. The CDR3 is 15 residues long. The germline gives CDR1 SGHRS, CDR2 YFSETQ. This CDR3 is CASSLAGGRINEQFF. CDR3 DNA sequence: TGCGCCAGCAGCTTGGCGGGGGGGCGCATCAATGAGCAGTTCTTC. Supplemented by reference TRBV5-1 and TRBJ2-1, the full variable domain reads KAGVTQTPRYLIKTRGQQVTLSCSPISGHRSVSWYQQTPGQGLQFLFEYFSETQRNKGNFPGRFSGRQFSNSRSEMNVSTLELGDSALYLCASSLAGGRINEQFFGPGTRLTVL.

The chain combines TRBV28 with TRBJ2-7, with D hard to call. The V end lost 6 bases, the J end lost 0 bases, and 18 bases lay between the germline ends. The CDR3 loop spans 16 amino acids. Germline CDR1 and CDR2: MDHEN and SYDVKM. CDR3 sequence: CASSRTYSPSSYEQYF. The CDR3 DNA sequence: TGTGCCAGCAGCCGCACCTACTCCCCGAGCTCCTACGAGCAGTACTTC.

The V gene is TRBV6-1, the J gene TRBJ1-3; 7 positions match TRBD1. Germline V gene sequence: CDR1 MNHNS, CDR2 SASEGT. V lost 2 bases, J lost 0 bases, and 10 bases stayed unmatched. The CDR3 contains 18 residues. The CDR3 DNA follows: TGTGCCAGCAGTGAAACTCCCACCGGACAGGTCTCTGGAAACACCATATATTTT. Protein: CASSETPTGQVSGNTIYF.

The J gene is TRBJ1-5, the V gene TRBV28; D might be TRBD1 (6 bases). The V and J ends lost 5 bases and 3 bases respectively, with 14 bases between them. Germline V gene sequence: CDR1 MDHEN, CDR2 SYDVKM. This CDR3 has 15 residues. CDR3 sequence: CASSQRQEDNQPQHF. Written as DNA, the CDR3 is TGTGCCAGCAGTCAACGACAGGAAGACAATCAGCCCCAGCATTTT.

The chain uses TRBV2 and TRBJ2-1; 10 nucleotides line up with TRBD2. The CDR3 is 16 residues long. With 4 bases clipped from V and 4 bases from J, the junction kept 7 bases outside the gene matches. Germline V CDR1 and CDR2: SNHLY, FYNNEI. As DNA, the CDR3 is TGTGCCAGCAGTGCCCAGCGGGGGGGAAAATACAATGAGCAGTTCTTC. This gives the protein CASSAQRGGKYNEQFF.

This sequence joins TRBV6-5 and TRBJ1-2; possible D gene TRBD1, 6 bases. CDR3 length: 15 residues. Germline V CDR1 and CDR2: MNHEY, SVGAGI. The V gene lost 7 bases and the J gene lost 6 bases, with 21 bases spanning the gap. This CDR3 reads CASNPLGGALNGYTF. The DNA of the CDR3 is TGTGCCAGCAACCCCTTAGGGGGGGCTCTGAATGGCTACACCTTC.

The gene calls are TRBV12-3 or TRBV12-4 and TRBJ1-2; no firm D call. CDR3 length equals 11 residues. Trimming stripped 0 bases from V and 8 bases from J, with 4 bases between. DNA of the CDR3: TGTGCCAGCAGTTTAGCTTCGGGCTACACCTTC. It is translated as CASSLASGYTF.

This sequence joins TRBV5-4 and TRBJ1-2, with D perhaps matching TRBD1 (6 bases). The CDR3 has 15 residues. V was trimmed by 1 base and J by 1 base, leaving 11 bases between them. From germline, CDR1 is SGHNT and CDR2 YYREEE (reference sequence). CDR3 residues: CASSLRGQINYGYTF. The CDR3 DNA is TGTGCCAGCAGCTTGCGGGGACAAATTAACTATGGCTACACCTTC. Full variable domain (rest looked up from reference TRBV5-4 and TRBJ1-2): ETGVTQSPTHLIKTRGQQVTLRCSSQSGHNTVSWYQQALGQGPQFIFQYYREEENGRGNFPPRFSGLQFPNYSSELNVNALELDDSALYLCASSLRGQINYGYTFGSGTRLTVV.

J is TRBJ1-2 and V is TRBV10-3; 8 positions agree with TRBD1. CDR1 is ENHRY and CDR2 is SYGVKD in the germline V gene. The CDR3 has 16 residues. Trimming cost V 5 bases and J 9 bases; bases outside gene matches: 17. CDR3 loop: CAISQEGGAGGSRYTF. As DNA, the CDR3 is TGTGCCATCAGTCAAGAGGGGGGGGCAGGGGGCTCCCGCTACACCTTC.

The chain carries TRBV7-9 and TRBJ1-1; possible D gene TRBD1, 5 bases. CDR3 length equals 12 residues. Germline CDR1 is SEHNR and CDR2 is FQNEAQ (reference sequence). The ends were cut back, 7 bases at V and 4 bases at J, with 10 bases in the middle. The CDR3 DNA follows: TGTGCCAGCAAAAGGGGAAGCACTGAAGCTTTCTTT. Translated: CASKRGSTEAFF.

The rearrangement uses TRBV5-4 and TRBJ2-3; 9 positions agree with TRBD1. The CDR3 covers 15 residues. Trimming at V came to 2 bases and at J to 4 bases, leaving 5 bases not matched to a gene. Germline CDR1 is SGHNT and CDR2 is YYREEE (reference sequence). CDR3 sequence: CASSFPGQGPDTQYF. CDR3 sequence (DNA): TGTGCCAGCAGCTTTCCGGGACAGGGCCCAGATACGCAGTATTTT.

This clone was found a few times. The rearrangement joins TRBV28 to TRBJ2-1; TRBD1 matches 12 bases. This CDR3 has 15 residues. Unmatched junction bases numbered 5, after V lost 5 bases and J lost 6 bases. The germline gives CDR1 MDHEN, CDR2 SYDVKM. The CDR3 is CASSGRDRGRNEQFF. In DNA form, the CDR3 reads TGTGCCAGCAGTGGCCGGGACAGGGGGCGCAATGAGCAGTTCTTC.